Here is one TCR beta chain with its context. Its antigen is not identified. These data are taken from a study of CD8+ T cells in alopecia areata. Regarding the study as a whole: Among the cells sequenced in scalp samples are also the resident alphabeta T cells of normal skin.

V dropped 5 bases and J dropped 1 base, with 15 bases sitting between them. Germline V gene sequence: CDR1 LNHNV, CDR2 YYDKDF (reference sequence). The CDR3 is 16 residues long. The sequencing template was cDNA reverse transcribed from extracted RNA. Libraries were prepared by immunoSEQ multiplex PCR; TCRdb keeps only in-frame clonotypes and omits some of them. The sample carries some 56,000 clones, approximately 96% recorded once. Collection of lesional scalp punch biopsies and peripheral blood was performed in alopecia areata patients. The chain combines TRBV15 with TRBJ1-5, with D perhaps matching TRBD1 (6 bases). The receptor comes from a human donor with alopecia areata. The sample here was CD8+ T cells sorted from blood, taken at week 0. The CDR3 DNA reads TGTGCCACCAGCTACTCACGGACAGCCAGCAATCAGCCCCAGCATTTT. Amino acid sequence: CATSYSRTASNQPQHF.